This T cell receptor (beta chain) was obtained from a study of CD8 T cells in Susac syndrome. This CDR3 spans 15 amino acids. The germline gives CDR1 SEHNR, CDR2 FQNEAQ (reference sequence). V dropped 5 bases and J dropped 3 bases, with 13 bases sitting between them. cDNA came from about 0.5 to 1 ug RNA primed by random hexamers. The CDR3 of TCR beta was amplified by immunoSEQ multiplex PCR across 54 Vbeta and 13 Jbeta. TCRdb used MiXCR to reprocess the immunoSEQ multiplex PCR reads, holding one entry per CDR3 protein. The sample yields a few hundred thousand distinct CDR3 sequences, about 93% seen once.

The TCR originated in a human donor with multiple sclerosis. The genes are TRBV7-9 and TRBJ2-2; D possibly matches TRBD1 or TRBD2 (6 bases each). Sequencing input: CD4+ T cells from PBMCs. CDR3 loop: CASSEIRGDTGELFF. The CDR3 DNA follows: TGTGCCAGCAGCGAAATAAGGGGGGACACCGGGGAGCTGTTTTTT.